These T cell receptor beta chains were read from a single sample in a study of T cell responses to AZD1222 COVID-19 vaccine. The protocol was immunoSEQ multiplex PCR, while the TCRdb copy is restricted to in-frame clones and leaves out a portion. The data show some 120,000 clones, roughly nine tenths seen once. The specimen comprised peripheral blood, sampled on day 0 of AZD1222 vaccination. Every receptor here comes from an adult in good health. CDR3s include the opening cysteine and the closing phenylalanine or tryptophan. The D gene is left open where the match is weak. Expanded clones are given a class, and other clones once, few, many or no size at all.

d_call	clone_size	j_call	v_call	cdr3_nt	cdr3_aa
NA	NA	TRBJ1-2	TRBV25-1	TGTGCCAGCAGTGAATATGGGGCTGGGGCTGACTATGGCTACACCTTC	CASSEYGAGADYGYTF
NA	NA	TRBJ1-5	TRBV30	TGTGCCTGGAGTCAGAATAGCAATCAGCCCCAGCATTTT	CAWSQNSNQPQHF
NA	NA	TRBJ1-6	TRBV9	TGTGCCAGCAGCGTAGGCCGCAGGGCGGATTCACCCCTCCACTTT	CASSVGRRADSPLHF
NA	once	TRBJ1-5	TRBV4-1	TGCGCCAGCAGCCAAGATGGGGTGAGCAATCAGCCCCAGCATTTT	CASSQDGVSNQPQHF
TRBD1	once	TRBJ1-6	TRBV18	TGTGCCAGCTCACCTCAGGGGGTCGAGGATAATTCACCCCTCCACTTT	CASSPQGVEDNSPLHF
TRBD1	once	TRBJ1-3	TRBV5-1	TGCGCCAGCAGCCCCAAAGGACAGGGGATGTCGACCATATATTTT	CASSPKGQGMSTIYF
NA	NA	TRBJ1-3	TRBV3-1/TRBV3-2	TGTGCCAGCAGCCAAGCTGGCAGGGATTCTGGAAACACCATATATTTT	CASSQAGRDSGNTIYF
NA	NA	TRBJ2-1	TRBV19	TGTGCCAGTAGTACCGGGCCCACTGGAGCGAGTGCCTCCTACAATGAGCAGTTCTTC	CASSTGPTGASASYNEQFF
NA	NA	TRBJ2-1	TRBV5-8	TGTGCCAGCAGCCCCAGAGGGAGCTCCTACAATGAGCAGTTCTTC	CASSPRGSSYNEQFF
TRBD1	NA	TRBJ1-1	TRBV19	TGTGCCAGTAGTATGGGACAGGGGAACACTGAAGCTTTCTTT	CASSMGQGNTEAFF
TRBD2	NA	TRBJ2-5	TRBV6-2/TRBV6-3	TGTGCCAGCAGTTACTTACCTAGCGGGAGGGCCAAGACCCAGTACTTC	CASSYLPSGRAKTQYF
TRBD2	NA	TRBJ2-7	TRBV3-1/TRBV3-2	TGTGCCAGCAGCCAACTCATGACTAGCGGTGGGAGCGAGCAGTACTTC	CASSQLMTSGGSEQYF
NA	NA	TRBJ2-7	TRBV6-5	TGTGCCAGCGGGAGGGACGACAGGGTCTCGGAGCAGTACTTC	CASGRDDRVSEQYF
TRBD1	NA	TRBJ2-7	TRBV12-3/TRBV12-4	TGTGCCAGCAGTTACGGGACAGGGTACGAGCAGTACTTC	CASSYGTGYEQYF
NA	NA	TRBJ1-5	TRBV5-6	TGTGCCAGCAGTTCACCAGGGTACAATCAGCCCCAGCATTTT	CASSSPGYNQPQHF
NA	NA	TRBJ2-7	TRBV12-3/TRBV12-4	TGTGCCAGCAGTTTAGCGCGGGGGCAGCAGTACTTC	CASSLARGQQYF
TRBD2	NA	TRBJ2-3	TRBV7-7	TGTGCTAGCAGCTCGGGGGCGGGAGGGTCAGATACGCAGTATTTT	CASSSGAGGSDTQYF
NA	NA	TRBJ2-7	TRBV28	TGTGCCAGCAGTTTAGCGGAGCCCCCCTACGAGCAGTACTTC	CASSLAEPPYEQYF
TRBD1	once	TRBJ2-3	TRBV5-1	TGCGCCAGCAGCAGAGGACAGGGCGACACAGATACGCAGTATTTT	CASSRGQGDTDTQYF
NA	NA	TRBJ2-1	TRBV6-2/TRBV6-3	TGTGCCAGCAGTTACTGGGACCCGGGGCGTAATGAGCAGTTCTTC	CASSYWDPGRNEQFF
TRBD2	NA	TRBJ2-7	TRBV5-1	TGCGCCAGCAGCTTGGCGTTTCCGGGACTAGCGGGTGCTGAGCAGTACTTC	CASSLAFPGLAGAEQYF
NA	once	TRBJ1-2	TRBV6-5	TGTGCCAGCAGTTTCAAACAGGGCTATGGCTACACCTTC	CASSFKQGYGYTF
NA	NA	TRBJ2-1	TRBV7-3	TGTGCCAGCAGCTCCGATGGCGGGGCCAACAATGAGCAGTTCTTC	CASSSDGGANNEQFF
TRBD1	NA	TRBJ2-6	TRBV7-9	TGTGCCATCCCGTCACCGGGACAGGGAATTTCTGGGGCCAACGTCCTGACTTTC	CAIPSPGQGISGANVLTF
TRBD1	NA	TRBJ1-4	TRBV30	TGTGCCTGGAGTATTCCACAGGGGACTAATGAAAAACTGTTTTTT	CAWSIPQGTNEKLFF
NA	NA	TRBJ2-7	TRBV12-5	TGTGCTAGTGGGACCTACGAGCAGTACTTC	CASGTYEQYF
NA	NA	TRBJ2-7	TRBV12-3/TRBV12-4	TGTGCCAGCAGTCCGGACCTCGGCGAGCAGTACTTC	CASSPDLGEQYF
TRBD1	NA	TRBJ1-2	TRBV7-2	TGTGCCAGCAGCGAACAGGGGGCGACGGCGGTAAGGAGTGGCTACACCTTC	CASSEQGATAVRSGYTF
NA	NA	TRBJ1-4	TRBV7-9	TGTGCCAGCAGCTTAATACCTCCTAATGAAAAACTGTTTTTT	CASSLIPPNEKLFF
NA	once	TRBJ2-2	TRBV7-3	TGTGCCAGCAGCCGCTCAGGGGGGACCCTGAACACCGGGGAGCTGTTTTTT	CASSRSGGTLNTGELFF